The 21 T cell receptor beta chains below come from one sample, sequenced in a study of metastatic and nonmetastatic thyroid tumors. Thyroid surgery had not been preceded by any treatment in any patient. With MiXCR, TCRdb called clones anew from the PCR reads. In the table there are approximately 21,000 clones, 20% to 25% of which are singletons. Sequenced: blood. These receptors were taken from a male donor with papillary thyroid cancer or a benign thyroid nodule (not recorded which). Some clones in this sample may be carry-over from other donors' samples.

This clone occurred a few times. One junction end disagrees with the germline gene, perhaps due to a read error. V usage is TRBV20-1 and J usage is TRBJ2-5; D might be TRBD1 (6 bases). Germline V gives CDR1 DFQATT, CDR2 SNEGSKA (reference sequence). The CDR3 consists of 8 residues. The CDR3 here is CSALRQEF. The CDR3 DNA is TGCAGTGCTCTCCGACAGGAATTC.

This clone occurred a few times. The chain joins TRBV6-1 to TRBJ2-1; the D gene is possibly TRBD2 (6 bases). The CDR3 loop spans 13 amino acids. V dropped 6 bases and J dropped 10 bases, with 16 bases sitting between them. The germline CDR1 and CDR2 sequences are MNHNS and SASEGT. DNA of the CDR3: TGTGCCAGCAGCGGGGACTTGCTTGTGGAGCAGTTCTTC. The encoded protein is CASSGDLLVEQFF.

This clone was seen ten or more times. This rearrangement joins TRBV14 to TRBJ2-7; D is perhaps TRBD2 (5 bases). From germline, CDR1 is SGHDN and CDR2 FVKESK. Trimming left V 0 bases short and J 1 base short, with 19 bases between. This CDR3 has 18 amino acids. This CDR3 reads CASSQDLGLAGFSYEQYF. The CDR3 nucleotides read TGTGCCAGCAGCCAAGACCTCGGGCTAGCTGGTTTTTCCTACGAGCAGTACTTC.

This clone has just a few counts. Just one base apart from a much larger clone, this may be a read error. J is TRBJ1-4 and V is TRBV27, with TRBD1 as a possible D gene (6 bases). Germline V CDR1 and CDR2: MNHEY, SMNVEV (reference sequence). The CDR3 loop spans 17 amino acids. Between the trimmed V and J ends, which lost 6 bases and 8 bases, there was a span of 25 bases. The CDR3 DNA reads TGTGCCAGCAGACCGGGACATGGCCCAAGGGTGGGGGAAAAACTGTTTTTT. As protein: CASRPGHGPRVGEKLFF.

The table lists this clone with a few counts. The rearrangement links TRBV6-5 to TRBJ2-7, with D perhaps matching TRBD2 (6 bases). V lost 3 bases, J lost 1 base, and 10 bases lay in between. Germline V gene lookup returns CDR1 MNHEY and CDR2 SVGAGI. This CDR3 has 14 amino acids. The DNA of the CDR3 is TGTGCCAGCAGTTATAGCGGACAATCCTACGAGCAGTACTTC. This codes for CASSYSGQSYEQYF.

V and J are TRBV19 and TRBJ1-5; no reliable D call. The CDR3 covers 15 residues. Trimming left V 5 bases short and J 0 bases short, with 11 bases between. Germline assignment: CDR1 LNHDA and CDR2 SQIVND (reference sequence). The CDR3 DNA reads TGTGCCAGTAGTGATAGGAGCTATAGCAATCAGCCCCAGCATTTT. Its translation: CASSDRSYSNQPQHF.

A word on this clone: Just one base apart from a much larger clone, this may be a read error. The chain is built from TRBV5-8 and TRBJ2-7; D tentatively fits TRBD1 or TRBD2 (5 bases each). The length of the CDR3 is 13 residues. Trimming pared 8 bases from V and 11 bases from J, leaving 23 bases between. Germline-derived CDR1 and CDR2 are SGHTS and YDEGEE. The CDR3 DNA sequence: TGTGCCAGTTGGAACAGACGGAGAGGGGAGAAGTACTTC. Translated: CASWNRRRGEKYF.

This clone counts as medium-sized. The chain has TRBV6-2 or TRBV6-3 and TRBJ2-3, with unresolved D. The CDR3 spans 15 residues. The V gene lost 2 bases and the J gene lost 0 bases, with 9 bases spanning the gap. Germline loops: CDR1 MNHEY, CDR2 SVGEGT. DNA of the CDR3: TGTGCCAGCAGTTACACTGCCGGGAGCACAGATACGCAGTATTTT. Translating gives CASSYTAGSTDTQYF.

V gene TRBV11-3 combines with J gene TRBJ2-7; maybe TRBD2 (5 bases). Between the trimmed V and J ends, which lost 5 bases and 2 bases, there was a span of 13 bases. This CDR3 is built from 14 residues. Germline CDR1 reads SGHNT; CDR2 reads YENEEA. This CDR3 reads CASSGPLVPYEQYF. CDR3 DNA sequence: TGTGCCAGCAGCGGACCACTAGTTCCCTACGAGCAGTACTTC. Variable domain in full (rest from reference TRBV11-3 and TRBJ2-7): EAGVVQSPRYKIIEKKQPVAFWCNPISGHNTLYWYLQNLGQGPELLIRYENEEAVDDSQLPKDRFSAERLKGVDSTLKIQPAELGDSAVYLCASSGPLVPYEQYFGPGTRLTVT.

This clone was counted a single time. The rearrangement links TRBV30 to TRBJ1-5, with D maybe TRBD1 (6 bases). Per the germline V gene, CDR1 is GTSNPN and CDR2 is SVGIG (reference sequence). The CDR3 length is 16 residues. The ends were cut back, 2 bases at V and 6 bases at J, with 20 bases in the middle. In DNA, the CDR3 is TGTGCCTGGAGTTTTTCTGGGACACAAGGGAGTCAGCCCCAGCATTTT. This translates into CAWSFSGTQGSQPQHF. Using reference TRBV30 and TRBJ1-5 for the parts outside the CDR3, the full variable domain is SQTIHQWPATLVQPVGSPLSLECTVEGTSNPNLYWYRQAAGRGLQLLFYSVGIGQISSEVPQNLSASRPQDRQFILSSKKLLLSDSGFYLCAWSFSGTQGSQPQHFGDGTRLSIL.

Written as DNA, the CDR3 is TGTGCCAGCAGTTACTCGGGGGCCGGGACAGCCTACGAGCAGTACTTC. Its protein product is CASSYSGAGTAYEQYF. This chain joins TRBV6-2 or TRBV6-3 and TRBJ2-7; TRBD1 matches 7 bases. Germline CDR1 and CDR2: MNHEY and SVGEGT. Trimming at V came to 0 bases and at J to 2 bases, leaving 7 bases not matched to a gene. This CDR3 is built from 16 residues.

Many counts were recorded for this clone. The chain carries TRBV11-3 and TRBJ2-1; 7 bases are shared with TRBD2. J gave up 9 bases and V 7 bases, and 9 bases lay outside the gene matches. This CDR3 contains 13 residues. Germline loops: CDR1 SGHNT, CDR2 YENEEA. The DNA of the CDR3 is TGTGCCAGCACCCAATCCGGGAGGAGTGAGCAGTTCTTC. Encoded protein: CASTQSGRSEQFF.

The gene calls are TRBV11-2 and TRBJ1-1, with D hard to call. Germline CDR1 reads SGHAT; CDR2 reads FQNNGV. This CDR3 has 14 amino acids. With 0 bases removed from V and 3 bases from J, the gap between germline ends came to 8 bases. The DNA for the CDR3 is TGTGCCAGCAGCTTAGATCAAGCTCACACTGAAGCTTTCTTT. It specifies CASSLDQAHTEAFF.

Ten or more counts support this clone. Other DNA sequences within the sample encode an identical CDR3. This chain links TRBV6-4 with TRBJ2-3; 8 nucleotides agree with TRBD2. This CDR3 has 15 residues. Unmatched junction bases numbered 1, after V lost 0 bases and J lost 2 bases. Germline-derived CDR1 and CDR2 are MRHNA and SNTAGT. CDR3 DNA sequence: TGTGCCAGCAGTGACTCTAGCGGGAACACAGATACGCAGTATTTT. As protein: CASSDSSGNTDTQYF.

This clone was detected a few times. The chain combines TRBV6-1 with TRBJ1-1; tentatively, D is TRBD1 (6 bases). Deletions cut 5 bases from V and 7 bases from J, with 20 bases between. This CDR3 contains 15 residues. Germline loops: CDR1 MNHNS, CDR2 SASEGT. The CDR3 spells CASSWGGGAQGEAFF. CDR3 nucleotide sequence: TGTGCCAGCAGTTGGGGCGGGGGGGCGCAGGGTGAAGCTTTCTTT.

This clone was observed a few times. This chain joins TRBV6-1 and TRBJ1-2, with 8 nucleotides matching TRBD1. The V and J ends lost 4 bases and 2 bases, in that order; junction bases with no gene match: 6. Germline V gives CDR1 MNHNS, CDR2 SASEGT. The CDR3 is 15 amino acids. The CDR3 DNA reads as TGTGCCAGCAGTGCCCGACAGGGGTCGAACTATGGCTACACCTTC. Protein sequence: CASSARQGSNYGYTF.

DNA of the CDR3: TGTGCCAGCAGCTTAGGGGGGCAGGGTGGTGATAACTATGGCTACACCTTC. The encoded protein is CASSLGGQGGDNYGYTF. The V call is TRBV7-3, the J call TRBJ1-2; TRBD1 is a possible D gene (6 bases). The germline V and J ends were trimmed by 2 bases and 1 base, with 17 bases remaining between them. Germline V CDR1 and CDR2: SGHTA, FQGTGA. This CDR3 has 17 amino acids.

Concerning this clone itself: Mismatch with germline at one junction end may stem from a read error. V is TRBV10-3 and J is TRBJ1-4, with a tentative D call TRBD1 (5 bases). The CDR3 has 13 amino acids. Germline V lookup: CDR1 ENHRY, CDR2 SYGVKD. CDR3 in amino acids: CAIGETDNEKLFF. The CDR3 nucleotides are TGTGCCATCGGTGAGACAGATAATGAAAAACTGTTTTTT.

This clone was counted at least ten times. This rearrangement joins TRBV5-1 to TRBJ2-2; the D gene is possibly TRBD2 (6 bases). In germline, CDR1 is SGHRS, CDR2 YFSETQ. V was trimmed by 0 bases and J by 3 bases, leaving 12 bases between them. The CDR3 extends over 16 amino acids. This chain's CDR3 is CASSLDGLLYTGELFF. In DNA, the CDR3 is TGCGCCAGCAGCTTGGATGGACTACTGTACACCGGGGAGCTGTTTTTT.

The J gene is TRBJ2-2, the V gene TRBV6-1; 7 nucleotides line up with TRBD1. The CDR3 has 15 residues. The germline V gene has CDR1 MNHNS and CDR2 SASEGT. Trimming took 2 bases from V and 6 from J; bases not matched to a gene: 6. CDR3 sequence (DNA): TGTGCCAGCAGTGAAAAGACAGGGACCTCCGGGGAGCTGTTTTTT. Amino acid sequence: CASSEKTGTSGELFF.

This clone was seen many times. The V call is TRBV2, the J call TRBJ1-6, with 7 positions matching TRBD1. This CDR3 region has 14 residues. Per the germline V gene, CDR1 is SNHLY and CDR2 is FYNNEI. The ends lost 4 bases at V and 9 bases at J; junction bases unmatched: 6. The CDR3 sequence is CASSGRDSFSPLHF. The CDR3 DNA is TGTGCCAGCAGTGGTCGGGACAGTTTTTCACCCCTCCACTTT. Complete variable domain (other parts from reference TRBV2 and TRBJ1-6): EPEVTQTPSHQVTQMGQEVILRCVPISNHLYFYWYRQILGQKVEFLVSFYNNEISEKSEIFDDQFSVERPDGSNFTLKIRSTKLEDSAMYFCASSGRDSFSPLHFGNGTRLTVT.